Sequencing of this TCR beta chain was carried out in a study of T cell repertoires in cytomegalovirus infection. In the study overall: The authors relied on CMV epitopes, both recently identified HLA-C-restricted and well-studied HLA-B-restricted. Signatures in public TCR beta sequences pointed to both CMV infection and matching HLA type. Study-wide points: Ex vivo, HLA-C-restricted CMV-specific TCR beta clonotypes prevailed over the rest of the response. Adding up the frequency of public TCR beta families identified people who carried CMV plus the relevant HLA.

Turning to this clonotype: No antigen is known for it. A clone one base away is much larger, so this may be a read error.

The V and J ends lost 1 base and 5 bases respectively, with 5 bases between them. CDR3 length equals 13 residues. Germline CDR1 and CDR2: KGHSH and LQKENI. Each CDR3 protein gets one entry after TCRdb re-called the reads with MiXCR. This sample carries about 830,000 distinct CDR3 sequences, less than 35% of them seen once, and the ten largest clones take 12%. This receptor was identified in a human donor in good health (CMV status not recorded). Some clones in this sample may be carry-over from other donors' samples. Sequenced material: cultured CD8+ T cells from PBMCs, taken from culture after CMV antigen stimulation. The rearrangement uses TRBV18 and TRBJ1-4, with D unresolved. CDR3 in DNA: TGTGCCAGCTCACCACACCAGAATGAAAAACTGTTTTTT. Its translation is CASSPHQNEKLFF.